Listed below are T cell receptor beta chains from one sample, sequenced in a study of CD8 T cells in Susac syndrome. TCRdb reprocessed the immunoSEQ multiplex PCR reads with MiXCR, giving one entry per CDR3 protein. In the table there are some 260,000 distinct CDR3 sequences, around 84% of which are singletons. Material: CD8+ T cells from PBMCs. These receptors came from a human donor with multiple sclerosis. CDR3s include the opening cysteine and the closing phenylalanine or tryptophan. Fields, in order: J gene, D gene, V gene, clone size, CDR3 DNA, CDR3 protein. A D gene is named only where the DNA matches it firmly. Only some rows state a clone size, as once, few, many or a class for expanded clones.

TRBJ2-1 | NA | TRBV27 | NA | TGTGCCAGCAGTTTAGGAGGGAGGAGGTACAATGAGCAGTTCTTC | CASSLGGRRYNEQFF
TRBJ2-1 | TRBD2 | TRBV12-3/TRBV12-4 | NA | TGTGCCAGCAGTTTATCTAGCGGAGGCGACCATGAGCAGTTCTTC | CASSLSSGGDHEQFF
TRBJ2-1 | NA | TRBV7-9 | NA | TGTGCCAGCAGCTTATCGAGCGGCGAGGTCTACAATGAGCAGTTCTTC | CASSLSSGEVYNEQFF
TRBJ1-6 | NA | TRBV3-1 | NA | TGTGCCAGCAGCCTGGACAGTTATAATTCACCCCTCCACTTT | CASSLDSYNSPLHF
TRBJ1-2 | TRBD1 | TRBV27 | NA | TGTGCCAGCAGTTCCGAACCTCGCGGACAGGGAAACTATGGCTACACCTTC | CASSSEPRGQGNYGYTF
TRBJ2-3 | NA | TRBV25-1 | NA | TGTGCCAGCAAGCCCGGGCCCTGGGCAGATACGCAGTATTTT | CASKPGPWADTQYF
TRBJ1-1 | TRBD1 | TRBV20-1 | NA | TGCAGTGCTTGGGACAGGAGGAACACTGAAGCTTTCTTT | CSAWDRRNTEAFF
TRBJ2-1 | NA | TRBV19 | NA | TGTGCCACCGCTCAGGGGGGCTACTACAATGAGCAGTTCTTC | CATAQGGYYNEQFF
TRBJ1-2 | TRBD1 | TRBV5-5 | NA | TGTGCCAGCAGCTTGGGCACAGGGGGAGGGTCTGGCTACACCTTC | CASSLGTGGGSGYTF
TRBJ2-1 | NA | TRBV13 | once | TGTGCCAGCAGCATACACAGGACTTCCTACAATGAGCAGTTCTTC | CASSIHRTSYNEQFF
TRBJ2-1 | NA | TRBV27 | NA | TGTGCCAGCAGTTTGGCCCCGGCCTACAATGAGCAGTTCTTC | CASSLAPAYNEQFF
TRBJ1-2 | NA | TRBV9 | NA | TGTGCCAGCTGGACCGGGGGAGACTATGGCTACACCTTC | CASWTGGDYGYTF
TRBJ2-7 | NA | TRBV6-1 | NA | TGTGCCAGCAGTGAAGCCCCAGGGGTGGGAACCTACGAGCAGTACTTC | CASSEAPGVGTYEQYF
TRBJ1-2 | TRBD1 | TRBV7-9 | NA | TGTGCCAGCAGCTCAACCCTGACAGGGGACGGCTACACCTTC | CASSSTLTGDGYTF
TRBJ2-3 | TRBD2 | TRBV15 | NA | TGTGCCACCAGCAGAGACAAGCGGGAGGGTCAAGATACGCAGTATTTT | CATSRDKREGQDTQYF
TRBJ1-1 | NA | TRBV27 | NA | TGTGCCAGCAGTTTAGGGGTGCGCACTGAAGCTTTCTTT | CASSLGVRTEAFF
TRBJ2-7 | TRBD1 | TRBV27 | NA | TGTGCCAGCAGTTCGGGACAGTACTACGAGCAGTACTTC | CASSSGQYYEQYF
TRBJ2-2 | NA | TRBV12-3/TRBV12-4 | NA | TGTGCCAGCAGTTTCTCGGACATAGCCTGGACCGGGGAGCTGTTTTTT | CASSFSDIAWTGELFF
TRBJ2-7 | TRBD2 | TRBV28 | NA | TGTGCCAGCACCACCTGGGCCGAGCGGGGGGGATTCTACGAGCAGTACTTC | CASTTWAERGGFYEQYF
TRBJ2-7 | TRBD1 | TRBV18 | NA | TGTGCCAGCTCACTAGCGACAGGGGGCGCATCCTACGAGCAGTACTTC | CASSLATGGASYEQYF
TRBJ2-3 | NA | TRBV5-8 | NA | TGTGCCAGCAGCCCCGATGGGACCCGGAACACAGATACGCAGTATTTT | CASSPDGTRNTDTQYF
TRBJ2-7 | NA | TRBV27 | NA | TGTGCCAGCAGTTTCGCGGGACAGACCTACGAGCAGTACTTC | CASSFAGQTYEQYF
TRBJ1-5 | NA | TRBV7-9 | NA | TGTGCCAGCAGCCCGGGGGTCAATCAGCCCCAGCATTTT | CASSPGVNQPQHF
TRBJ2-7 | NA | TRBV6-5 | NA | TGTGCCAGCAGTACCTACGTAGGGTTCAACGAGCAGTACTTC | CASSTYVGFNEQYF
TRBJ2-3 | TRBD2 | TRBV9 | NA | TGTGCCAGCAGCGCGGGGACGGGGGGGCCCACAGATACGCAGTATTTT | CASSAGTGGPTDTQYF
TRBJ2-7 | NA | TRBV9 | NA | TGTGCCAGCAGCGTCGGGGAGAGCTCCTACGAGCAGTACTTC | CASSVGESSYEQYF
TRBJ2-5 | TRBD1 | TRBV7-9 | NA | TGTGCCAGCAGCTTGGGACAGGCTAAAGAGACCCAGTACTTC | CASSLGQAKETQYF
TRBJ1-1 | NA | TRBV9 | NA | TGTGCCAGCAGCGTAGGTGGGGAGGAATCTGAAGCTTTCTTT | CASSVGGEESEAFF
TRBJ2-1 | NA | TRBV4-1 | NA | TGCGCCAGCAGCCAAGTTTGGTCTAGAAACAATGAGCAGTTCTTC | CASSQVWSRNNEQFF
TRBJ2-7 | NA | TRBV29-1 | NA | TGCAGCGTTGTTCTCAGGAGTTCCTACGAGCAGTACTTC | CSVVLRSSYEQYF